This note documents a single TCR beta chain sequence. Its antigen is not known. Germline values: CDR1 SQVTM, CDR2 ANQGSEA. J gave up 3 bases and V 1 base, and 6 bases lay outside the gene matches. CDR3 length equals 15 residues. Sequenced by immunoSEQ multiplex PCR; TCRdb stores in-frame clones only, minus some. The sample lists about 150,000 clones; over 75% were seen once. This record comes from a study of T cell responses to AZD1222 COVID-19 vaccine. Turning to the study itself: It was second doses at about 4 or about 12 weeks that were pooled. Study conclusions and caveats: Increases in Spike-specific TCR breadth and depth were seen after two AZD1222 doses. Among the donors, most were white British and more were female, and clonal diversity was possibly underestimated. Reportedly, close to half of spike-specific TCRs are directed against unmutated variant regions.

The sequence came from an adult in good health. V gene TRBV29-1 combines with J gene TRBJ2-1; TRBD1 matches 7 bases. The material was peripheral blood, obtained on day 0 of AZD1222 vaccination. CDR3 DNA sequence: TGCAGCGTTGAAGGCAGGGGGACACGCTACAATGAGCAGTTCTTC. Its protein is CSVEGRGTRYNEQFF.